The table lists the clone carrying this TCR beta chain with many counts. Its specificity is unknown. These data are taken from a study of T-cell reconstitution after alpha-beta-depleted transplantation in children. Broader study findings: The high TCRbeta diversity at day 60 in some patients came from surviving recipient T cells and thymic progenitors. The origin of alpha-beta T cells about two months after transplant was reportedly several hundred expanded graft clones.

During its preparation, the TCRbeta library received unique molecular identifiers. TCRdb re-derived calls from the PCR reads in MiXCR, one entry per CDR3 protein. This table has 200,000 to 250,000 distinct CDR3 sequences, approximately 11% appearing once. This receptor was obtained from a child under three years old with acute myeloid leukemia, due to receive a stem cell transplant. This specimen consisted of PBMCs, obtained before TCRalphabeta/CD19-depleted stem cell transplant.

CDR3 amino acids: CSVYGSTNTGELFF. CDR3 nucleotide sequence: TGCAGCGTCTATGGCTCCACGAACACCGGGGAGCTGTTTTTT. This chain connects TRBV29-1 to TRBJ2-2, with no clear D. The CDR3 consists of 14 residues. Germline-derived CDR1 and CDR2 are SQVTM and ANQGSEA. V gave up 6 bases and J gave up 0 bases, with 11 bases separating them.